The present entry profiles one TCR beta chain with its context. Generated by immunoSEQ multiplex PCR, the TCRdb table keeps only in-frame clones and is missing some. The sample contains about 130,000 clones, about 85% of which appear only once. V was pared by 1 base and J by 4 bases, with 5 bases of the junction left unmatched. Germline assignment: CDR1 SGHRS and CDR2 YFSETQ. The length of the CDR3 is 15 residues. This record comes from a study of blood T cell repertoires in COVID-19. Study-level background: PBMCs, B-cell-depleted T cells, or T cells provided the cDNA or gDNA that made up the material.

The rearrangement links TRBV5-1 to TRBJ2-1, with TRBD1 matching over 7 bases. Material for sequencing was peripheral blood. This clonotype was sampled from a human donor in a cohort sampled during active COVID-19. The CDR3 DNA sequence: TGCGCCAGCAGCTTGAGGGCAGGGGGTTACAATGAGCAGTTCTTC. This codes for CASSLRAGGYNEQFF.